This T cell receptor beta chain was sequenced during a study of CD8+ T cells in alopecia areata. Turning to the study itself: Those treated were given oral tofacitinib at 5 to 10 mg twice daily. Percentage of affected scalp area was the basis on which treated patients' severity was scored. General study findings and limits: Mouse data revealed clearer TCR sharing than patient data did, a gap possibly tied to HLA.

In regard to this clone: Its target is not known.

Germline CDR1 and CDR2: MDHEN and SYDVKM. V lost 0 bases, J lost 6 bases, and 8 bases lay in between. The CDR3 runs to 14 residues. As the sequencing template, cDNA was produced by extracting RNA and reverse transcribing it. Here immunoSEQ multiplex PCR was the method, and the copy in TCRdb shows in-frame clones only, minus some. Among about 140,000 clones listed, about 85% were seen once. Treatment denoted: oral pan-JAK inhibitor, 5-10 mg twice daily. This TCR came from a human donor with alopecia areata. The chain has TRBV28 and TRBJ2-2; a possible D gene is TRBD2 (6 bases). The material sequenced was CD8+ T cells sorted from blood, taken at week 4, from a patient treated with tofacitinib. CDR3 DNA: TGTGCCAGCAGTTTATGGGAGGGGCCCGGGGAGCTGTTTTTT. Its protein product is CASSLWEGPGELFF. The whole variable domain, filled in from reference TRBV28 and TRBJ2-2, reads DVKVTQSSRYLVKRTGEKVFLECVQDMDHENMFWYRQDPGLGLRLIYFSYDVKMKEKGDIPEGYSVSREKKERFSLILESASTNQTSMYLCASSLWEGPGELFFGEGSRLTVL.